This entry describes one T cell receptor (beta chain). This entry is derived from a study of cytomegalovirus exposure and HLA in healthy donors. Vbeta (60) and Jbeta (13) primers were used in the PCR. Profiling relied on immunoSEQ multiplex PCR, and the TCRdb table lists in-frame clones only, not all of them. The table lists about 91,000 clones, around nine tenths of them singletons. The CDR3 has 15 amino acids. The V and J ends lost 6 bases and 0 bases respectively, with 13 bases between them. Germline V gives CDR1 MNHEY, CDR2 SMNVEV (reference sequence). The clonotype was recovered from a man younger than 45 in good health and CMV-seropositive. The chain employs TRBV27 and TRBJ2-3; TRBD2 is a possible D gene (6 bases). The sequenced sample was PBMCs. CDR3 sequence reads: CASRRDLYSTDTQYF. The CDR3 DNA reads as TGTGCCAGCAGACGGGACTTGTATAGCACAGATACGCAGTATTTT.